The T cell receptor (beta chain) described here comes from a study of blood T cells in healthy people across ages. On this clonotype: Its specificity is not known.

Primed by a sample-barcoded 5' primer and a J-beta primer mix, a second PCR proceeded for roughly 6 to 12 cycles. Template switching added a 12-random-nucleotide identifier to every cDNA molecule. TCRdb independently ran MiXCR on the 5' RACE reads; one entry per CDR3 protein. The table shows some 690,000 distinct CDR3 sequences, with about 24% occurring only once. This CDR3 is built from 15 residues. Germline CDR1 reads MGHRA; CDR2 reads YSYEKL. Study results and limitations: The fall in TCR beta diversity per million T cells was roughly linear with age.

This sequence was found in a man aged 70 or older in good health. Sequenced material: blood. The rearrangement links TRBV4-1 to TRBJ2-1; TRBD2 aligns across 12 bases. Judging by the DNA end, TRBJ2-5 fits better; the J call may be wrong. The CDR3 DNA follows: TGCGCCAGCAGCTCCCTAGCGGGGGGGAGAGAGACCCAGTACTTC. Amino acids: CASSSLAGGRETQYF.